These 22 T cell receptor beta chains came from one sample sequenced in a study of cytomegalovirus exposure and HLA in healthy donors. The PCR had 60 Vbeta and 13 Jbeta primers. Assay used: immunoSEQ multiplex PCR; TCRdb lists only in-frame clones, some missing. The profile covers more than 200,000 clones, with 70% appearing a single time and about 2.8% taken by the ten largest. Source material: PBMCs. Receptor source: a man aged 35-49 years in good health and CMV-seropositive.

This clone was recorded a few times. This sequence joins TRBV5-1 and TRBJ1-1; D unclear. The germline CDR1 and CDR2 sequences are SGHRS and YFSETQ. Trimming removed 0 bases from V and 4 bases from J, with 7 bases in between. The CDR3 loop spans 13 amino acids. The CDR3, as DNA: TGCGCCAGCAGCTTGGCGCCGGGCACTGAAGCTTTCTTT. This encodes CASSLAPGTEAFF.

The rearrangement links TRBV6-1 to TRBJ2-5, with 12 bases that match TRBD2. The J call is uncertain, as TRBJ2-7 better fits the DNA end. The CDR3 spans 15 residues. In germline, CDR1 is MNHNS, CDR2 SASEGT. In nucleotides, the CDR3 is TGTGCCAGCAGTGATCAGACTAGCGGGGGATACGAGCAGTACTTC. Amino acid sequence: CASSDQTSGGYEQYF.

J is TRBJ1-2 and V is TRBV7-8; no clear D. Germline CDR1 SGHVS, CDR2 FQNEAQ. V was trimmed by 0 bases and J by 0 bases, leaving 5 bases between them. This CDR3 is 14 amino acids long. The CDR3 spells CASSLATPNYGYTF. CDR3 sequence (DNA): TGTGCCAGCAGCTTAGCAACACCTAACTATGGCTACACCTTC.

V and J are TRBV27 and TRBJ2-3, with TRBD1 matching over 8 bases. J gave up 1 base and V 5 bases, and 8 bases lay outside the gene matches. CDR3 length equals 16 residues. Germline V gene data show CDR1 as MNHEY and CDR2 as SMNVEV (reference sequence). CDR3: CASSATQGAGTDTQYF. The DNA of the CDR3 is TGTGCCAGCAGTGCCACCCAGGGGGCCGGCACAGATACGCAGTATTTT.

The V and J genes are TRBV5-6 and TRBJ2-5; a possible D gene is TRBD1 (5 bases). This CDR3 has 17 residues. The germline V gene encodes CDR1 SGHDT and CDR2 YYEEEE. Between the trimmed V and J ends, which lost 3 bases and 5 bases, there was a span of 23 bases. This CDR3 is CASSSPGAGWARETQYF. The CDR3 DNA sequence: TGTGCCAGCAGCTCTCCTGGCGCAGGGTGGGCACGGGAGACCCAGTACTTC.

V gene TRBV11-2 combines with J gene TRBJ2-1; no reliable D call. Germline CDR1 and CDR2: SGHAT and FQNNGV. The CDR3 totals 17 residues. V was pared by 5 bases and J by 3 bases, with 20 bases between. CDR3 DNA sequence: TGTGCCAGCAGCCCGCCCCCTCTTCTCCACTACTACAATGAGCAGTTCTTC. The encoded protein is CASSPPPLLHYYNEQFF.

The CDR3: CASSPGVRETQYF. The CDR3 DNA is TGTGCCAGCTCACCGGGCGTGAGAGAGACCCAGTACTTC. The chain combines TRBV18 with TRBJ2-5; D uncertain. Deletions cut 3 bases from V and 4 bases from J, with 9 bases between. The CDR3 covers 13 residues. Germline values: CDR1 KGHSH, CDR2 LQKENI. The whole variable domain, remainder taken from reference TRBV18 and TRBJ2-5, is NAGVMQNPRHLVRRRGQEARLRCSPMKGHSHVYWYRQLPEEGLKFMVYLQKENIIDESGMPKERFSAEFPKEGPSILRIQQVVRGDSAAYFCASSPGVRETQYFGPGTRLLVL.

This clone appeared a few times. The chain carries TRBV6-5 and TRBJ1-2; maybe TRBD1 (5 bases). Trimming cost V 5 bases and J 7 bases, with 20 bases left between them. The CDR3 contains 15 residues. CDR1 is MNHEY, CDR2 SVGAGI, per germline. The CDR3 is CASSTNPGLGSGYTF. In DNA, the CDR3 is TGTGCCAGCAGTACTAACCCAGGGCTAGGAAGTGGCTACACCTTC.

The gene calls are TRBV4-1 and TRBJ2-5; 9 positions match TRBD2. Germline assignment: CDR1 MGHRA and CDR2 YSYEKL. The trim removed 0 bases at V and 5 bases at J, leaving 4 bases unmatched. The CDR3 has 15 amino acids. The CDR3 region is CASSQERGGFETQYF. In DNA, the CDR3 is TGCGCCAGCAGCCAAGAGCGGGGGGGCTTTGAGACCCAGTACTTC.

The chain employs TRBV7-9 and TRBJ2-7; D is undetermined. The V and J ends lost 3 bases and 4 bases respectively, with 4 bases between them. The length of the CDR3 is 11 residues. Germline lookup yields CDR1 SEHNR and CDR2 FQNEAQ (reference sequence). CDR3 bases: TGTGCCAGCAGCTTGACTTACGAGCAGTACTTC. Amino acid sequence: CASSLTYEQYF. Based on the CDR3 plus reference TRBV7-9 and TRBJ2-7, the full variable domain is DTGVSQNPRHKITKRGQNVTFRCDPISEHNRLYWYRQTLGQGPEFLTYFQNEAQLEKSRLLSDRFSAERPKGSFSTLEIQRTEQGDSAMYLCASSLTYEQYFGPGTRLTVT.

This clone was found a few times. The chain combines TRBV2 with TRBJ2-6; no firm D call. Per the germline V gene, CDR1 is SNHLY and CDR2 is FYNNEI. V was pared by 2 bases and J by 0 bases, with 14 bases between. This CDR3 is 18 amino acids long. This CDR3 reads CASSEYLSSGSGANVLTF. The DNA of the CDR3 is TGTGCCAGCAGTGAATACCTGAGCTCCGGCTCTGGGGCCAACGTCCTGACTTTC.

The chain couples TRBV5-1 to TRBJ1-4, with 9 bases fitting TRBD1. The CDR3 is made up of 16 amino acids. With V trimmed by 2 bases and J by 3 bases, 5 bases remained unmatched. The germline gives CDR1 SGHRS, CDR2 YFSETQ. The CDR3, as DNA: TGCGCCAGCAGCTTAGACAGGGGGTCTCCTAATGAAAAACTGTTTTTT. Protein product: CASSLDRGSPNEKLFF.

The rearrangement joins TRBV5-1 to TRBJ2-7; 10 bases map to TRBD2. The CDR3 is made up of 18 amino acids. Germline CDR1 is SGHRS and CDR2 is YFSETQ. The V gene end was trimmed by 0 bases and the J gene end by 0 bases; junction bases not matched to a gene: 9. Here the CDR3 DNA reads TGCGCCAGCAGCTTGGTCGGTAGCGGGGGGTCAAACTCCTACGAGCAGTACTTC. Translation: CASSLVGSGGSNSYEQYF.

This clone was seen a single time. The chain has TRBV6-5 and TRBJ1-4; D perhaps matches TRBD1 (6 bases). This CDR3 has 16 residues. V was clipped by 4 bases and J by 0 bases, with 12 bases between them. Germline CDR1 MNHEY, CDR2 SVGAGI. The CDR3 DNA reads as TGTGCCAGCAGTTTAACAGGGCTTGCAACTAATGAAAAACTGTTTTTT. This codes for CASSLTGLATNEKLFF.

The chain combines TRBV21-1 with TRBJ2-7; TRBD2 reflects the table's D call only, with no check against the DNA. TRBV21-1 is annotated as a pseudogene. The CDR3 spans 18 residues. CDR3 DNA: TGTGCCAGCAGCAAATCCGGGACTAGTACCCCCATTTTTTGGGAGCAGTACTTC. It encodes CASSKSGTSTPIFWEQYF.

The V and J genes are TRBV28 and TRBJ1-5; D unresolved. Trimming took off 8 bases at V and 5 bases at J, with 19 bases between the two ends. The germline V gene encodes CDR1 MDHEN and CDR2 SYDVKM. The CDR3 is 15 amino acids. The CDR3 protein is CASHLGRLVHQPQHF. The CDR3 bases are TGTGCCAGCCATCTCGGGAGACTTGTCCATCAGCCCCAGCATTTT. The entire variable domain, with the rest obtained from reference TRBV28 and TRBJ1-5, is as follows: DVKVTQSSRYLVKRTGEKVFLECVQDMDHENMFWYRQDPGLGLRLIYFSYDVKMKEKGDIPEGYSVSREKKERFSLILESASTNQTSMYLCASHLGRLVHQPQHFGDGTRLSIL.

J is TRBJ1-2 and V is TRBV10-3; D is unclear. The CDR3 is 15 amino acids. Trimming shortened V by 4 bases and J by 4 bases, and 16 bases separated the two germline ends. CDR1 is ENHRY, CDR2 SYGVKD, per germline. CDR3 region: CAISAGGILLYGYTF. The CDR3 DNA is TGTGCCATCAGTGCCGGCGGAATCCTTCTCTATGGCTACACCTTC.

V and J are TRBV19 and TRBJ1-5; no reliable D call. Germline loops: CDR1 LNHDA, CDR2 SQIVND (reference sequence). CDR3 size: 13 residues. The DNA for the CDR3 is TGTGCTACGGGGTCTCATAGCAATCAGCCCCAGCATTTT. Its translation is CATGSHSNQPQHF.

CDR3 sequence (DNA): TGTGCCAGCGGAGGGGGCGTCCAAGAGACCCAGTACTTC. Its protein product is CASGGGVQETQYF. This sequence joins TRBV11-2 and TRBJ2-5; tentatively, D is TRBD1 (7 bases). CDR3 length equals 13 residues. The V gene's germline CDR1 is SGHAT and CDR2 FQNNGV. V gave up 8 bases and J gave up 1 base, with 11 bases separating them.

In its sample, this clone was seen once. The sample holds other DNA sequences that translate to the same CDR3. The CDR3 nucleotides read TGTGCCAGCAGTGGAACAGGGGGCAATCAGCCCCAGCATTTT. Translation gives CASSGTGGNQPQHF. The chain links TRBV6-1 to TRBJ1-5, with 7 bases identical to TRBD1. Trimming took 4 bases from V and 2 from J; bases not matched to a gene: 2. CDR1 and CDR2 (germline): MNHNS, SASEGT. The CDR3 is made up of 14 amino acids.

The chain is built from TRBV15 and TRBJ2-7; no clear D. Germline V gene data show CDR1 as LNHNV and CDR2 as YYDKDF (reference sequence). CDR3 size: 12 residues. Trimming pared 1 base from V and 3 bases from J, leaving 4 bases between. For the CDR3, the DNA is TGTGCCACCAGCAGAGTTCACTACGAGCAGTACTTC. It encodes CATSRVHYEQYF.

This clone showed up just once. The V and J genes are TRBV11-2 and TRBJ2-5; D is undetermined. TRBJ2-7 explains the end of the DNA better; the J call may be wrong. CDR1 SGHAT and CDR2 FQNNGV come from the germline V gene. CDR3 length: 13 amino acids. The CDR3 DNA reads TGTGCCAGCAGCCCCTCTGAAGCGTACGAGCAGTACTTC. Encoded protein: CASSPSEAYEQYF.